This TCR beta chain was sequenced for a study of early T cells in non-severe SARS-CoV-2 infection. Looking at the study overall: Unsorted whole blood bulk RNA was sequenced, with unpaired chains. Study-wide findings and caveats: Sequences matched to VDJdb favored anti-spike CD8 responses, while private and CD4 specificities were missed.

Individual cDNA molecules were tagged with unique molecular identifiers. TCRdb redid the calling of the 5' RACE reads with MiXCR, one entry per CDR3 protein. The sample lists 100,000 to 120,000 distinct CDR3 sequences; roughly 12% were seen once. There are many counts of this clonotype. No antigen is known for it. Germline V gene lookup returns CDR1 MDHEN and CDR2 SYDVKM. The CDR3 is 15 amino acids. After removal of 7 bases from V and 4 bases from J, the junction contained 11 bases not matched to a gene. The sample here was whole blood, taken at baseline. This receptor was taken from an adult who was a healthcare worker with PCR-confirmed SARS-CoV-2 infection or an uninfected control (not recorded which). The chain couples TRBV28 to TRBJ1-2; 8 bases line up with TRBD1. DNA of the CDR3: TGTGCCAGCAATCGAGACAGGGGACGTGTCTATGGCTACACCTTC. Translation: CASNRDRGRVYGYTF.